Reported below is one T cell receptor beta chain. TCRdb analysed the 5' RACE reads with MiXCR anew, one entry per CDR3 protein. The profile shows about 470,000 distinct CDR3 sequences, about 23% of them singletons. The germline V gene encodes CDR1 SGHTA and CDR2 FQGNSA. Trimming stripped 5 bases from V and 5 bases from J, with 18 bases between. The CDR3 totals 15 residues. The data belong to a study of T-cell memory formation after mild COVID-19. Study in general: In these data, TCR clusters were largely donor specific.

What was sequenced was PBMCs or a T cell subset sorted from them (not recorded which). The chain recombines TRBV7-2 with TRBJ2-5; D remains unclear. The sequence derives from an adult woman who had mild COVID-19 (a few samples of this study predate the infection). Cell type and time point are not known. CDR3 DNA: TGTGCCAGCAGCCCTCTAGAGACCCGGTCGGAGACCCAGTACTTC. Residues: CASSPLETRSETQYF.